These T cell receptor beta chains were read from a single sample in a study of blood T cell repertoires in COVID-19. Clones were sequenced by immunoSEQ multiplex PCR, and TCRdb holds only the in-frame ones, with some missing. The table shows about 250,000 clones, with roughly nine tenths occurring only once. Sequences were obtained from PBMCs or T cells enriched from blood (not recorded which). Receptors were obtained from a woman aged 18-30 years who had recovered from COVID-19. The CDR3 runs from the conserved cysteine through the conserved F or W.

CAISESGGGGGQPQHF	TRBV10-3	TRBJ1-5
CASTPTKGFYNSPLHF	TRBV28	TRBJ1-6
CSGGWGPDTEAFF	TRBV29-1	TRBJ1-1
CASSPQGAGGYGYTF	TRBV7-9	TRBJ1-2
CASSLAQTESSYEQYF	TRBV5-1	TRBJ2-7
CASSPQGITEAFF	TRBV7-6	TRBJ1-1
CASSLPQGEQYF	TRBV3-1/TRBV3-2	TRBJ2-7
CASPGGETQYF	TRBV7-9	TRBJ2-5
CASSPPGGHHQPQHF	TRBV28	TRBJ1-5
CASSFDGQGSRGYTF	TRBV7-9	TRBJ1-2
CASSLYSGSDEQYF	TRBV18	TRBJ2-7
CASSYAGGRPNSPLHF	TRBV6-2/TRBV6-3	TRBJ1-6
CASSFRSGGYTF	TRBV19	TRBJ1-2
CASSEDSGGTADTQYF	TRBV10-2	TRBJ2-3
CASSHVGAGPRSTEAFF	TRBV14	TRBJ1-1
CASSEVGANSPLHF	TRBV6-1	TRBJ1-6
CASSPGEKLFF	TRBV27	TRBJ1-4
CASSYGETEAFF	TRBV5-4	TRBJ1-1
CASSSGGLENTIYF	TRBV5-1	TRBJ1-3
CASSLAVGGDEKLFF	TRBV5-6	TRBJ1-4
CASSKGTGTSGAKNIQYF	TRBV21-1	TRBJ2-4
CASSTLGQGNGYTF	TRBV19	TRBJ1-2
CASSPEDRGYGYTF	TRBV18	TRBJ1-2
CASSIAPTGVDEAFF	TRBV19	TRBJ1-1
CSVRQTANTEAFF	TRBV29-1	TRBJ1-1
CASSLARQGRAFF	TRBV7-2	TRBJ1-1
CASSLEGNEQYF	TRBV7-9	TRBJ2-7
CASSLEGQGRKCYGYTF	TRBV11-3	TRBJ1-2
CASSLRGLAGTSTDTQYF	TRBV5-1	TRBJ2-3
CSVVLAGNTGELFF	TRBV29-1	TRBJ2-2
CASSTPGGRGLVKAFF	TRBV28	TRBJ1-1
CASSSHSYEQYF	TRBV5-1	TRBJ2-7
CASSSTGGYNEQFF	TRBV7-3	TRBJ2-1
CASRRGLGNEKLFF	TRBV5-1	TRBJ1-4
CSVERQAYNEQFF	TRBV29-1	TRBJ2-1
CAITTGEVNYGYTF	TRBV10-3	TRBJ1-2
CASSENRGGTEAFF	TRBV6-1	TRBJ1-1
CASSEQGWAFF	TRBV2	TRBJ1-1
CASSSLMGSRLNTEAFF	TRBV27	TRBJ1-1
CASSLGTLGGYTF	TRBV12-3/TRBV12-4	TRBJ1-2
CATIGTFNGYTF	TRBV6-5	TRBJ1-2
CAIRRDRGGTEAFF	TRBV10-3	TRBJ1-1
CASSRAQGAGTEAFF	TRBV5-1	TRBJ1-1
CASSAGTGGSTIYF	TRBV19	TRBJ1-3
CATRQATEAFF	TRBV24-1	TRBJ1-1
CASSLIGTGGYNEQFF	TRBV7-6	TRBJ2-1
CASSSRSYEQYF	TRBV12-3/TRBV12-4	TRBJ2-7
CSVVKDSAEKLFF	TRBV29-1	TRBJ1-4
CASSPERAQAQHF	TRBV18	TRBJ1-5